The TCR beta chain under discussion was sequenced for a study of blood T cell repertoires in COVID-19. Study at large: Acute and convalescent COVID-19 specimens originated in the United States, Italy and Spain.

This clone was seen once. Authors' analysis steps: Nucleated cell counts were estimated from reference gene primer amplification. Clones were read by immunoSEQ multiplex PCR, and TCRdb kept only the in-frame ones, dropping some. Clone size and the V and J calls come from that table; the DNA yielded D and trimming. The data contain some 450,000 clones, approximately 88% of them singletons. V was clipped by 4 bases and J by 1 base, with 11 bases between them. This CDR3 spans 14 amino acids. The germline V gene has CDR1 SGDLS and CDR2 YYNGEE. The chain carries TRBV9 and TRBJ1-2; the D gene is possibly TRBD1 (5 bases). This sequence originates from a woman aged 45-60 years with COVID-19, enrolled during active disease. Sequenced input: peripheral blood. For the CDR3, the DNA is TGTGCCAGCAGCCCGTCACAGGTTAACTATGGCTACACCTTC. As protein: CASSPSQVNYGYTF.